These 22 T cell receptor beta chains originate from one sample sequenced in a study of identical twins (dated by TCRdb to about 2016). Libraries were constructed by 5' RACE. The instrument given in TCRdb is Illumina HiSeq 2000. TCRdb passed the public sequencing reads through fastp at Q25 and MiXCR, retaining productive beta sequences. Identical CDR3 protein sequences are pooled into one entry, listed with their most common genes and DNA. The sample data list approximately 230,000 distinct CDR3 sequences, and 6.5% of these were observed just once. The biggest ten clones account for approximately 15% of the sample. The same specimen was also included in a second study, on T cells expressing NK-cell markers.

The sample taken for sequencing was CD8+ T cells sorted from blood. These receptors originate from a woman under 30 in good health.

This clonotype has more than one count but fewer than ten. V and J are TRBV3-1 and TRBJ2-1; weak D call: TRBD1 (6 bases). The CDR3 is made up of 17 amino acids. V lost 11 bases and J 9 bases, leaving 32 bases between the germline ends. Germline CDR1 is LGHDT and CDR2 is YNNKEL (reference sequence). CDR3 in amino acids: CASSQEVPWGPGSEQFF. CDR3 nucleotides: TGTGCCTCCAGCCAAGAGGTCCCTTGGGGGCCTGGTAGTGAGCAGTTCTTC.

The chain has TRBV15 and TRBJ1-1; D might be TRBD1 (5 bases). The CDR3 length is 17 residues. The germline gives CDR1 LNHNV, CDR2 YYDKDF (reference sequence). V was trimmed by 4 bases and J by 3 bases, leaving 21 bases between them. As DNA, the CDR3 is TGTGCCACCAGCACCTCTCCGGGACGGTATGCGGACACTGAAGCTTTCTTT. Protein sequence: CATSTSPGRYADTEAFF.

This clonotype was found a few times. The V and J genes are TRBV30 and TRBJ2-1; 11 nucleotides agree with TRBD1. The CDR3 extends over 17 amino acids. Trimming removed 1 base from V and 3 bases from J; junction bases left unmatched: 8. The V gene's germline CDR1 is GTSNPN and CDR2 SVGIG (reference sequence). The CDR3: CAWSEGQGAQIYNEQFF. The CDR3 coding sequence is TGTGCCTGGAGTGAAGGACAGGGGGCACAGATCTACAATGAGCAGTTCTTC.

This chain uses TRBV5-8 with TRBJ1-5, with D possibly TRBD1 on 5 matching bases. Germline V lookup: CDR1 SGHTS, CDR2 YDEGEE. Trimming removed 0 bases from V and 4 bases from J, with 11 bases in between. This CDR3 has 15 amino acids. The CDR3 loop is CASSLGDGLNQPQHF. CDR3 coding DNA: TGTGCCAGCAGCTTGGGGGACGGCTTGAATCAGCCCCAGCATTTT.

The chain has TRBV11-2 and TRBJ1-1; D uncertain. Deletions cut 5 bases from V and 4 bases from J, with 8 bases between. Germline V lookup: CDR1 SGHAT, CDR2 FQNNGV. The CDR3 totals 12 residues. CDR3 sequence reads: CASSPSPTEAFF. CDR3 nucleotide sequence: TGTGCCAGCAGCCCCTCCCCCACTGAAGCTTTCTTT.

The genes are TRBV2 and TRBJ2-2; D is perhaps TRBD2 (5 bases). Trimming cost V 7 bases and J 8 bases, with 8 bases left between them. CDR1 and CDR2 (germline): SNHLY, FYNNEI. The CDR3 loop spans 11 amino acids. CDR3 region: CASMAGGELFF. DNA for the CDR3: TGTGCCAGCATGGCGGGTGGGGAGCTGTTTTTT.

The chain has TRBV11-2 and TRBJ2-7, with unresolved D. Germline loops: CDR1 SGHAT, CDR2 FQNNGV. This CDR3 is built from 15 residues. Trimming stripped 0 bases from V and 3 bases from J, with 12 bases between. CDR3 nucleotides: TGTGCCAGCAGCTTAGAGCATAGCCCAAACTACGAGCAGTACTTC. Protein product: CASSLEHSPNYEQYF.

J is TRBJ2-7 and V is TRBV10-2; D gene ambiguous. Germline V gives CDR1 WSHSY, CDR2 SAAADI. V was pared by 6 bases and J by 2 bases, with 11 bases between. The CDR3 spans 13 residues. The CDR3 reads CASSSILAYEQYF. The CDR3 region has the DNA TGCGCCAGCAGCTCAATTCTCGCCTACGAGCAGTACTTC.

The rearrangement joins TRBV6-1 to TRBJ1-1, with D uncertain. Germline values: CDR1 MNHNS, CDR2 SASEGT. The germline V and J ends were trimmed by 6 bases and 0 bases, with 14 bases remaining between them. The CDR3 length is 15 residues. The CDR3 is CASSPSLGMNTEAFF. CDR3 DNA sequence: TGTGCCAGCAGCCCTAGCTTAGGCATGAACACTGAAGCTTTCTTT.

This clonotype was seen at least ten times. The chain recombines TRBV7-8 with TRBJ1-4; D remains ambiguous. Trimming took off 6 bases at V and 4 bases at J, with 9 bases between the two ends. CDR1 and CDR2 (germline): SGHVS, FQNEAQ. This CDR3 has 13 amino acids. The CDR3 sequence is CASRTRINEKLFF. The DNA of the CDR3 is TGTGCCAGCAGGACACGGATTAATGAAAAACTGTTTTTT.

This clonotype was detected ten times or more. The V and J genes are TRBV27 and TRBJ1-2, with TRBD1 matching 7 bases. CDR1 is MNHEY, CDR2 SMNVEV, per germline (reference sequence). The CDR3 is 15 amino acids. The trim removed 6 bases at V and 5 bases at J, leaving 12 bases unmatched. CDR3 DNA: TGTGCCAGCAGGGTCGAAGCAGGGGGGAGATATGGCTACACCTTC. This sequence encodes CASRVEAGGRYGYTF.

Many counts were recorded for this clonotype. The rearrangement joins TRBV5-5 to TRBJ1-1; no firm D call. V lost 1 base, J lost 1 base, and 11 bases lay in between. Germline CDR1 is SGHKS and CDR2 is YYEKEE (reference sequence). The CDR3 length is 15 residues. The CDR3 reads CASSLYATKNTEAFF. CDR3 bases: TGTGCCAGCAGCTTGTATGCCACCAAGAACACTGAAGCTTTCTTT.

This chain uses TRBV7-2 with TRBJ2-1, with 7 positions matching TRBD2. V dropped 5 bases and J dropped 10; count of bases not matched to a gene: 20. CDR1 SGHTA and CDR2 FQGNSA come from the germline V gene. This CDR3 has 17 residues. In DNA, the CDR3 is TGTGCCAGCAGCCCACAGATGCAAAGGGGTCTAGCGGCAGAGCAGTTCTTC. Its protein is CASSPQMQRGLAAEQFF.

In this sample, this clonotype turned up a few times. This chain joins TRBV5-4 and TRBJ1-1; a weak D match, TRBD1 (5 bases). Germline V lookup: CDR1 SGHNT, CDR2 YYREEE (reference sequence). The CDR3 spans 13 residues. V was pared by 6 bases and J by 0 bases, with 9 bases between. As DNA, the CDR3 is TGTGCCAGCAACCGAGGGGTGAACACTGAAGCTTTCTTT. It specifies CASNRGVNTEAFF. Combining the CDR3 with reference TRBV5-4 and TRBJ1-1 gives the whole variable domain ETGVTQSPTHLIKTRGQQVTLRCSSQSGHNTVSWYQQALGQGPQFIFQYYREEENGRGNFPPRFSGLQFPNYSSELNVNALELDDSALYLCASNRGVNTEAFFGQGTRLTVV.

This clonotype was counted only a few times. The chain couples TRBV5-5 to TRBJ2-1, with D maybe TRBD1 (6 bases). Trimming left V 1 base short and J 0 bases short, with 11 bases between. This CDR3 spans 16 amino acids. Germline V CDR1 and CDR2: SGHKS, YYEKEE (reference sequence). The CDR3 loop is CASSLMGHRSYNEQFF. The CDR3 DNA reads as TGTGCCAGCAGCTTGATGGGACACCGCTCCTACAATGAGCAGTTCTTC.

The chain employs TRBV27 and TRBJ1-2; a possible D gene is TRBD1 (5 bases). The CDR3 consists of 14 residues. Trimming stripped 2 bases from V and 5 bases from J, with 12 bases between. Germline V gene lookup returns CDR1 MNHEY and CDR2 SMNVEV (reference sequence). The CDR3 region is CASSLGGDHYGYTF. The CDR3 region has the DNA TGTGCCAGCAGTTTAGGGGGGGATCATTATGGCTACACCTTC.

This clonotype was found many times. V gene TRBV7-9 combines with J gene TRBJ2-2, with a tentative D call TRBD1 (6 bases). Germline lookup yields CDR1 SEHNR and CDR2 FQNEAQ (reference sequence). This CDR3 is built from 15 residues. The V and J ends lost 1 base and 4 bases respectively, with 10 bases between them. The CDR3 DNA sequence: TGTGCCAGCAGCTTAGGAGGGGGACCCACCGGGGAGCTGTTTTTT. It is translated as CASSLGGGPTGELFF.

This clonotype was recorded at least ten times. J is TRBJ2-5 and V is TRBV14; D is unresolved. Germline assignment: CDR1 SGHDN and CDR2 FVKESK. Trimming took off 0 bases at V and 2 bases at J, with 10 bases between the two ends. The CDR3 is 15 residues long. The CDR3 region is CASSQDGRHQETQYF. The CDR3 DNA reads TGTGCCAGCAGCCAAGACGGGCGGCATCAAGAGACCCAGTACTTC. The complete variable domain, with remaining parts taken from reference TRBV14 and TRBJ2-5, reads EAGVTQFPSHSVIEKGQTVTLRCDPISGHDNLYWYRRVMGKEIKFLLHFVKESKQDESGMPNNRFLAERTGGTYSTLKVQPAELEDSGVYFCASSQDGRHQETQYFGPGTRLLVL.

A few counts support this clonotype. The chain is built from TRBV9 and TRBJ2-1; D perhaps matches TRBD1 (5 bases). The CDR3 is 15 residues long. Trimming pared 0 bases from V and 4 bases from J, leaving 11 bases between. Per germline, CDR1 SGDLS and CDR2 YYNGEE. CDR3 residues: CASSVGGAEYNEQFF. The CDR3 region has the DNA TGTGCCAGCAGCGTAGGTGGGGCAGAGTACAATGAGCAGTTCTTC.

This clonotype was detected many times. The gene calls are TRBV20-1 and TRBJ2-7, with D possibly TRBD2 on 6 matching bases. Per the germline V gene, CDR1 is DFQATT and CDR2 is SNEGSKA (reference sequence). This CDR3 spans 15 amino acids. Trimming left V 3 bases short and J 2 bases short, with 17 bases between. This chain's CDR3 is CSASQWGEDPYEQYF. In DNA, the CDR3 is TGCAGTGCTAGCCAATGGGGGGAGGACCCCTACGAGCAGTACTTC.

This clonotype has at least ten counts. This chain connects TRBV2 to TRBJ2-4; no firm D call. V lost 4 bases to trimming and J lost 0 bases, with 13 bases between them. CDR3 length: 16 amino acids. Per germline, CDR1 SNHLY and CDR2 FYNNEI. The CDR3: CASSVSREVAKNIQYF. The CDR3 coding sequence is TGTGCCAGCAGTGTCTCTAGAGAAGTAGCCAAAAACATTCAGTACTTC.

In its sample, this clonotype was seen a few times. CDR3 DNA sequence: TGTGCCAGCTCCCTAGCGGGGGGACCCCGTAACATTCAGTACTTC. This gives the protein CASSLAGGPRNIQYF. The rearrangement uses TRBV18 and TRBJ2-4, with 11 bases lining up with TRBD2. With V trimmed by 6 bases and J by 7 bases, 8 bases remained unmatched. CDR3 size: 15 residues. The germline gives CDR1 KGHSH, CDR2 LQKENI.